The entry below gives a single T cell receptor (beta chain) sequence along with its context. Antigen specificity is unknown. The V gene lost 1 base and the J gene lost 0 bases, with 14 bases spanning the gap. Germline V lookup: CDR1 SGDLS, CDR2 YYNGEE. This CDR3 has 17 residues. Measured with immunoSEQ multiplex PCR; TCRdb has only the in-frame clones, and not every one. The sample includes approximately 150,000 clones, roughly nine tenths seen only once; the top ten take 1.1%. The entry originates in a study of T cell responses to AZD1222 COVID-19 vaccine. General study findings and limits: The breadth and depth of Spike-specific TCRs increased once two AZD1222 doses had been given. In the spike-specific TCR repertoire, nearly half reportedly target unmutated variant regions. Most donors were white British and more were female, and clonal diversity was possibly underestimated.

This TCR came from an adult who received the AZD1222 COVID-19 vaccine. The chain recombines TRBV9 with TRBJ1-3; D gene ambiguous. The starting material was peripheral blood, obtained 28 days after the second AZD1222 dose. CDR3: CASSVTTGQSSGNTIYF. CDR3 bases: TGTGCCAGCAGCGTAACAACTGGTCAGAGCTCTGGAAACACCATATATTTT.